A single sample gave rise to the 17 T cell receptor beta chains below, sequenced in a study of T cell responses to AZD1222 COVID-19 vaccine. Produced via immunoSEQ multiplex PCR; TCRdb's table is partial and in-frame only. The sample records about 160,000 clones, around nine tenths being singletons. This specimen was peripheral blood, taken on day 0 of AZD1222 vaccination. The receptors come from an adult in good health.

J is TRBJ1-3 and V is TRBV18; tentative D call: TRBD1 (5 bases). Per germline, CDR1 KGHSH and CDR2 LQKENI. Between the trimmed V and J ends, which lost 2 bases and 0 bases, there was a span of 11 bases. This CDR3 region has 16 residues. The DNA of the CDR3 is TGTGCCAGCTCACCAAGATCAGGGAGCTCTGGAAACACCATATATTTT. Protein sequence: CASSPRSGSSGNTIYF.

The chain carries TRBV5-1 and TRBJ1-2; a weak D match, TRBD1 (6 bases). CDR3 length: 18 residues. Germline V gene data show CDR1 as SGHRS and CDR2 as YFSETQ. Trimming stripped 1 base from V and 1 base from J, with 20 bases between. As DNA, the CDR3 is TGCGCCAGCAGCTTGAGTGGGGGCGGGAGAGGAAATAACTATGGCTACACCTTC. As protein: CASSLSGGGRGNNYGYTF.

The rearrangement uses TRBV4-1 and TRBJ2-7, with 10 bases that match TRBD2. CDR3 length: 18 residues. The V gene's germline CDR1 is MGHRA and CDR2 YSYEKL. V lost 0 bases to trimming and J lost 0 bases; unmatched junction nucleotides: 8. The CDR3 spells CASSQDRPGTSVSYEQYF. The CDR3 DNA reads as TGCGCCAGCAGCCAAGATAGACCCGGGACTAGCGTCTCCTACGAGCAGTACTTC.

The chain is built from TRBV7-3 and TRBJ2-2; D is perhaps TRBD2 (6 bases). Between the trimmed V and J ends, which lost 5 bases and 6 bases, there was a span of 10 bases. This CDR3 has 13 amino acids. In germline, CDR1 is SGHTA, CDR2 FQGTGA. CDR3 in DNA: TGTGCCAGCAGCCCTACTAGCTCCGGGGAGCTGTTTTTT. Encoded protein: CASSPTSSGELFF.

The genes are TRBV9 and TRBJ2-3, with D perhaps assigned TRBD1 or TRBD2 (5 bases each). Trimming left V 7 bases short and J 2 bases short, with 26 bases between. The CDR3 has 18 residues. CDR1 is SGDLS and CDR2 is YYNGEE in the germline V gene. The DNA for the CDR3 is TGTGCCAGCGGCCTGGGGACCGATCCAATACTAAACACAGATACGCAGTATTTT. It is translated as CASGLGTDPILNTDTQYF.

This sequence joins TRBV7-2 and TRBJ1-5; possible D gene TRBD1, 5 bases. Germline values: CDR1 SGHTA, CDR2 FQGNSA. Trimming stripped 4 bases from V and 5 bases from J, with 12 bases between. The CDR3 sequence is 14 residues long. In DNA, the CDR3 is TGTGCCAGCAGCTCCGGGGCCGTGTATCAGCCCCAGCATTTT. As protein: CASSSGAVYQPQHF.

The chain links TRBV4-1 to TRBJ1-2, with D unclear. CDR3 length equals 15 residues. The germline V gene encodes CDR1 MGHRA and CDR2 YSYEKL. V gave up 4 bases and J gave up 0 bases, with 12 bases separating them. Here the CDR3 reads CASSPWADTNYGYTF. Written as DNA, the CDR3 is TGCGCCAGCAGCCCGTGGGCGGATACTAACTATGGCTACACCTTC.

The V and J genes are TRBV27 and TRBJ2-5; TRBD1 or TRBD2 may be the D gene (5 bases each). V lost 1 base, J lost 4 bases, and 13 bases lay in between. The germline V gene has CDR1 MNHEY and CDR2 SMNVEV (reference sequence). This CDR3 is built from 15 residues. The CDR3 region is CASSLWDGRGETQYF. The CDR3 nucleotides are TGTGCCAGCAGTTTATGGGACGGACGGGGAGAGACCCAGTACTTC.

V usage is TRBV4-3 and J usage is TRBJ2-2; 11 bases are a match to TRBD2. With 3 bases clipped from V and 3 bases from J, the junction kept 6 bases outside the gene matches. This CDR3 contains 17 residues. The germline gives CDR1 LGHNA, CDR2 YSLEER. CDR3 in amino acids: CASSHPTSGKHTGELFF. CDR3 sequence (DNA): TGCGCCAGCAGCCATCCGACTAGCGGGAAGCACACCGGGGAGCTGTTTTTT.

V and J are TRBV24-1 and TRBJ2-5; perhaps D is TRBD1 or TRBD2 (5 bases each). This CDR3 is 12 amino acids long. CDR1 and CDR2 from the germline V gene are KGHDR and SFDVKD. V lost 7 bases and J lost 4, with 9 bases in between. The CDR3 loop is CATRGVGETQYF. As DNA, the CDR3 is TGTGCCACCAGGGGGGTCGGAGAGACCCAGTACTTC.

The chain is built from TRBV30 and TRBJ2-7; unclear D gene. Trimming removed 2 bases from V and 3 bases from J, with 5 bases in between. The germline V gene encodes CDR1 GTSNPN and CDR2 SVGIG (reference sequence). The CDR3 runs 11 residues. CDR3 protein: CAWSRNYEQYF. In DNA form, the CDR3 reads TGTGCCTGGAGTCGTAACTACGAGCAGTACTTC.

This sequence joins TRBV20-1 and TRBJ2-3; 9 nucleotides match TRBD2. Trimming cost V 3 bases and J 6 bases; bases outside gene matches: 7. This CDR3 is 14 amino acids long. CDR1 DFQATT and CDR2 SNEGSKA come from the germline V gene (reference sequence). CDR3 in amino acids: CSASSGGPQDTQYF. In DNA form, the CDR3 reads TGCAGTGCTAGTAGCGGGGGTCCCCAGGATACGCAGTATTTT.

The rearrangement uses TRBV7-8 and TRBJ2-7; a possible D gene is TRBD1 (6 bases). There are 15 residues in the CDR3. With 4 bases removed from V and 2 bases from J, the gap between germline ends came to 15 bases. Germline CDR1 is SGHVS and CDR2 is FQNEAQ. The CDR3 DNA follows: TGTGCCAGCAGCTCACTACAGGGAACCACCTACGAGCAGTACTTC. Translating it yields CASSSLQGTTYEQYF.

This chain connects TRBV28 to TRBJ2-7, with 7 bases identical to TRBD1. Germline V gives CDR1 MDHEN, CDR2 SYDVKM. This CDR3 is built from 14 residues. After removal of 5 bases from V and 5 bases from J, the junction contained 9 bases not matched to a gene. The CDR3 protein is CASSVDRDIHEQYF. In DNA, the CDR3 is TGTGCCAGCAGTGTTGACAGGGATATCCACGAGCAGTACTTC.

V and J are TRBV5-1 and TRBJ2-7, with TRBD1 matching 8 bases. Unmatched junction bases numbered 3, after V lost 4 bases and J lost 3 bases. The CDR3 has 13 amino acids. Germline-derived CDR1 and CDR2 are SGHRS and YFSETQ. CDR3 sequence: CASSPTGGYEQYF. In DNA, the CDR3 is TGCGCCAGCAGCCCTACAGGGGGCTACGAGCAGTACTTC.

This chain uses TRBV6-2 or TRBV6-3 with TRBJ2-1, with unresolved D. From germline, CDR1 is MNHEY and CDR2 SVGEGT. The CDR3 has 14 amino acids. Trimming shortened V by 6 bases and J by 5 bases, and 14 bases separated the two germline ends. CDR3 region: CASSRPRANNEQFF. The DNA of the CDR3 is TGTGCCAGCAGCAGACCCCGGGCAAACAATGAGCAGTTCTTC.

The rearrangement uses TRBV5-4 and TRBJ1-1; 7 bases align to TRBD1. J was trimmed by 4 bases and V by 4 bases; bases with no gene match: 10. The CDR3 has 15 amino acids. Germline lookup yields CDR1 SGHNT and CDR2 YYREEE (reference sequence). The CDR3 here is CASSLPTGAATEAFF. The CDR3 region has the DNA TGTGCCAGCAGCCTACCCACAGGGGCAGCCACTGAAGCTTTCTTT. The full variable domain, its missing parts supplied by reference TRBV5-4 and TRBJ1-1, is ETGVTQSPTHLIKTRGQQVTLRCSSQSGHNTVSWYQQALGQGPQFIFQYYREEENGRGNFPPRFSGLQFPNYSSELNVNALELDDSALYLCASSLPTGAATEAFFGQGTRLTVV.